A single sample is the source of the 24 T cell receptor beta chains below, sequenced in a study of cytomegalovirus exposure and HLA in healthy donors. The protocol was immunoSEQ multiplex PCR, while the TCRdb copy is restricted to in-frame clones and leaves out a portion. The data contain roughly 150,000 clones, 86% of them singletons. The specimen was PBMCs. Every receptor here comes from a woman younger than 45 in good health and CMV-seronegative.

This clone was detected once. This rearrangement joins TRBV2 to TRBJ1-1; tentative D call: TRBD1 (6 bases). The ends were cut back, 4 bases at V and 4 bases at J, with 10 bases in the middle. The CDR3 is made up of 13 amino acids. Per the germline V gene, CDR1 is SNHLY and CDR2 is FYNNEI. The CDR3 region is CASSGTGFTEAFF. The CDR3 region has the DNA TGTGCCAGCAGTGGAACAGGGTTCACTGAAGCTTTCTTT.

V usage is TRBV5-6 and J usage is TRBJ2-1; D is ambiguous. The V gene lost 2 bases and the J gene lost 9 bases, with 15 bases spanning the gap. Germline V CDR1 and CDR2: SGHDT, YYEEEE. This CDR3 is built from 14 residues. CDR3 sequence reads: CASSFVNLGGEQFF. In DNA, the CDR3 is TGTGCCAGCAGCTTTGTGAACCTCGGCGGTGAGCAGTTCTTC.

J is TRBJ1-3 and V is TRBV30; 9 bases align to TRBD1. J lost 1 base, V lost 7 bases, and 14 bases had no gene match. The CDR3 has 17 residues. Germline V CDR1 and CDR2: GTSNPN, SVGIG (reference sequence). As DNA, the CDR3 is TGTGCCTCAGGACAGGGGTGGAATAGAGGGTCTGGAAACACCATATATTTT. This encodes CASGQGWNRGSGNTIYF. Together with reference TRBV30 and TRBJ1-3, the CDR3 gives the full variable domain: SQTIHQWPATLVQPVGSPLSLECTVEGTSNPNLYWYRQAAGRGLQLLFYSVGIGQISSEVPQNLSASRPQDRQFILSSKKLLLSDSGFYLCASGQGWNRGSGNTIYFGEGSWLTVV.

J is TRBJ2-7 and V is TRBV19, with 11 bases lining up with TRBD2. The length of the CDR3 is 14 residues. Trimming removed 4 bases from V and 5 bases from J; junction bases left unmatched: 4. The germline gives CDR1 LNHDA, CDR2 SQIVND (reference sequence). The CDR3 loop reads CASSKTSGKHEQYF. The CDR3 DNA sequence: TGTGCCAGTAGTAAGACTAGCGGGAAGCACGAGCAGTACTTC.

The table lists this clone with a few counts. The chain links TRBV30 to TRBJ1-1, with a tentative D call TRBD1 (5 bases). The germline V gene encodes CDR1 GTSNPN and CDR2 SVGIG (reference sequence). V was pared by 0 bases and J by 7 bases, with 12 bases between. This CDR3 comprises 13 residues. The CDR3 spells CAWSVSGTDEAFF. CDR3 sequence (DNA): TGTGCCTGGAGTGTATCCGGGACGGATGAAGCTTTCTTT.

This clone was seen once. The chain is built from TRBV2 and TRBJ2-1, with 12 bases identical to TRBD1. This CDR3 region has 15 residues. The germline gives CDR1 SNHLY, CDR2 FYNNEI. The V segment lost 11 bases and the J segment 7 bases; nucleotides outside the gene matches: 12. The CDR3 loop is CAGGPGQGARNEQFF. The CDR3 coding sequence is TGTGCCGGGGGACCGGGACAGGGGGCAAGAAATGAGCAGTTCTTC.

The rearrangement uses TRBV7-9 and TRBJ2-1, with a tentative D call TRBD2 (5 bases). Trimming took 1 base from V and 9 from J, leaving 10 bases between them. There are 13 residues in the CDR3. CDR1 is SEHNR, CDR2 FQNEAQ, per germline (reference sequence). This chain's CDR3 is CASSLVSSGEQFF. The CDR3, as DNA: TGTGCCAGCAGCTTAGTTTCGAGCGGTGAGCAGTTCTTC.

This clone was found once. CDR3 loop: CSVVRTSTDTQYF. CDR3 in DNA: TGCAGCGTTGTCCGAACTAGCACAGATACGCAGTATTTT. This rearrangement joins TRBV29-1 to TRBJ2-3; no definite D call. With 4 bases removed from V and 0 bases from J, the gap between germline ends came to 8 bases. Germline values: CDR1 SQVTM, CDR2 ANQGSEA. The CDR3 runs to 13 residues.

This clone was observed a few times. The CDR3 spells CASSLGSNEQFF. CDR3 DNA sequence: TGTGCCAGCAGCTTAGGATCCAATGAGCAGTTCTTC. The chain employs TRBV7-2 and TRBJ2-1, with unresolved D. CDR3 length: 12 residues. V dropped 1 base and J dropped 6 bases, with 4 bases sitting between them. Germline CDR1 is SGHTA and CDR2 is FQGNSA.

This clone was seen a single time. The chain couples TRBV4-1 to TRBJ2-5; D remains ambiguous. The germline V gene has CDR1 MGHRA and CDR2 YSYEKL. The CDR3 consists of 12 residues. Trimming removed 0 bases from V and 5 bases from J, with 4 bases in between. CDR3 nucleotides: TGCGCCAGCAGCCAAGATTTTGAGACCCAGTACTTC. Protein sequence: CASSQDFETQYF.

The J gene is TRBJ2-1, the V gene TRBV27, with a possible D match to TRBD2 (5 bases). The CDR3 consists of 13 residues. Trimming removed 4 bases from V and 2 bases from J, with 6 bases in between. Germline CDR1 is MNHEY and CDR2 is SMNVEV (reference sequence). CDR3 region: CASSSGTYNEQFF. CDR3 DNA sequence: TGTGCCAGCAGTTCGGGGACCTACAATGAGCAGTTCTTC.

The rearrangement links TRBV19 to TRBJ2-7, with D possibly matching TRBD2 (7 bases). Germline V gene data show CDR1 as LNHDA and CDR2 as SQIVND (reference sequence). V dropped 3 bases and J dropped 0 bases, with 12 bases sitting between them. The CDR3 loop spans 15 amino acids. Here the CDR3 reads CASSIAGASSYEQYF. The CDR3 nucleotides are TGTGCCAGTAGTATCGCGGGGGCCTCCTCCTACGAGCAGTACTTC.

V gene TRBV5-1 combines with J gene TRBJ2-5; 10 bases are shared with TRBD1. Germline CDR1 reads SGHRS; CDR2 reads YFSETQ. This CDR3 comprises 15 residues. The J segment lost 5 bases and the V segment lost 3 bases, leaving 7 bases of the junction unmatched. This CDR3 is CASSSTGGWGETQYF. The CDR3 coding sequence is TGCGCCAGCAGCTCGACAGGGGGCTGGGGGGAGACCCAGTACTTC.

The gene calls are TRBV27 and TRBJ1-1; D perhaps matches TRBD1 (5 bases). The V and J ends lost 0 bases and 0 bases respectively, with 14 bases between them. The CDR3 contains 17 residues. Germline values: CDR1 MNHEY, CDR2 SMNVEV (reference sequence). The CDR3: CASSLSAVTDMNTEAFF. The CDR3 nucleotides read TGTGCCAGCAGTTTATCGGCGGTGACAGATATGAACACTGAAGCTTTCTTT.

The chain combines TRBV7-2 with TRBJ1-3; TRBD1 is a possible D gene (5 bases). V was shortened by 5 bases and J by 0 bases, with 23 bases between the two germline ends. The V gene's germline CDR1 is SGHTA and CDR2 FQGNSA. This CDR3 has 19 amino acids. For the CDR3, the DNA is TGTGCCAGCAGCATCACAGGAGAAGGGGCCAGACCCTCTGGAAACACCATATATTTT. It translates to CASSITGEGARPSGNTIYF.

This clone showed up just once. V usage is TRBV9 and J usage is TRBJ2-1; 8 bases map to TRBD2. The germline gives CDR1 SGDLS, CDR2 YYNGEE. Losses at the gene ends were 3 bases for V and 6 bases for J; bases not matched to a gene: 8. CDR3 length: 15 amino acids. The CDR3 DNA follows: TGTGCCAGCAGCGCGAGCGGGAGTCACCCCAATGAGCAGTTCTTC. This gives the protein CASSASGSHPNEQFF.

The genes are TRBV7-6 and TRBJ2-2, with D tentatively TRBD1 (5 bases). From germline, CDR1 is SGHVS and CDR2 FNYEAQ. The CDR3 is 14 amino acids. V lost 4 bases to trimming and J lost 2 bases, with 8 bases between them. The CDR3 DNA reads TGTGCCAGCAGCTCGGACACCAACACCGGGGAGCTGTTTTTT. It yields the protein CASSSDTNTGELFF.

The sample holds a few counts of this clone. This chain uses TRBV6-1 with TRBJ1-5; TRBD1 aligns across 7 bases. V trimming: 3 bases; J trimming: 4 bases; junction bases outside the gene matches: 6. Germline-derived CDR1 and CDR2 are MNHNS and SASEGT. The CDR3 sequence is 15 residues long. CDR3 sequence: CASSDLGTANQPQHF. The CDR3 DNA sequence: TGTGCCAGCAGTGATCTCGGGACAGCGAATCAGCCCCAGCATTTT.

The CDR3 region has the DNA TGTGCCAGTAGTCCAGGGGTTTCCTACGAGCAGTACTTC. The encoded protein is CASSPGVSYEQYF. V is TRBV19 and J is TRBJ2-7; D is possibly TRBD1 (6 bases). V lost 5 bases and J lost 1, with 9 bases in between. CDR3 length: 13 amino acids. Germline V gene data show CDR1 as LNHDA and CDR2 as SQIVND (reference sequence).

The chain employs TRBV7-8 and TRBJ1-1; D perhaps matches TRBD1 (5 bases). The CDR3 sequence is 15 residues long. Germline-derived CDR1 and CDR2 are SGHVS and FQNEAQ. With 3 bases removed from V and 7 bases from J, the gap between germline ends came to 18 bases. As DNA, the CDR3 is TGTGCCAGCAGCTTCTCCCGGGACGGCGTACTTGAAGCTTTCTTT. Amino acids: CASSFSRDGVLEAFF.

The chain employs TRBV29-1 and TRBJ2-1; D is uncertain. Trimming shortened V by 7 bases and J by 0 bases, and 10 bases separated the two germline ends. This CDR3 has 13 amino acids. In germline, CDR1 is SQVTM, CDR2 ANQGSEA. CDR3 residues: CSAARGSYNEQFF. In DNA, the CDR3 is TGCAGCGCCGCGAGAGGCTCCTACAATGAGCAGTTCTTC.

CDR3 region: CASSLGSKTSGQETQYF. DNA of the CDR3: TGTGCCAGCAGCTTAGGGTCAAAGACTAGCGGCCAAGAGACCCAGTACTTC. The rearrangement joins TRBV7-2 to TRBJ2-5, with TRBD2 matching over 9 bases. This CDR3 comprises 17 residues. Germline trimming cut 1 base from V and 1 base from J; bases unmatched to any gene: 7. The germline V gene encodes CDR1 SGHTA and CDR2 FQGNSA.

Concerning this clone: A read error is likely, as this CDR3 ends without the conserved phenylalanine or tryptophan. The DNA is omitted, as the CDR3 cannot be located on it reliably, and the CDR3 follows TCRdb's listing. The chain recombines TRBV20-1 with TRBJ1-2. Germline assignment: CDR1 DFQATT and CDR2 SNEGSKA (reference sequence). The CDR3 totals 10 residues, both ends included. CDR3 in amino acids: CSARDVDAVL.

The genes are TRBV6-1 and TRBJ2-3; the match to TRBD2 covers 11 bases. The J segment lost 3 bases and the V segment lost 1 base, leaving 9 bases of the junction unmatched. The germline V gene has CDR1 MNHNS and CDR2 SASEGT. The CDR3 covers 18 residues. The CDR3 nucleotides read TGTGCCAGCAGTGAAGTAGGTAGCGGGAGGGCCAGTACAGATACGCAGTATTTT. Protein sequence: CASSEVGSGRASTDTQYF.